Listed here are 7 T cell receptor beta chains from one sample, sequenced in a study of T cell repertoires in cytomegalovirus infection. TCRdb re-analysed the reads in MiXCR, keeping a single row per CDR3 protein. Of roughly 990,000 distinct CDR3 sequences detected, approximately 33% appear once; the ten largest clones hold roughly 13%. These receptors have no identified antigens. The material was cultured CD8+ T cells from PBMCs, obtained from culture after CMV antigen stimulation. Receptors were obtained from a human donor in good health (CMV status not recorded). Some clones in this sample may be carry-over from other donors' samples.

The chain uses TRBV19 and TRBJ1-1, with D unresolved. V was trimmed by 6 bases and J by 1 base, leaving 12 bases between them. In germline, CDR1 is LNHDA, CDR2 SQIVND (reference sequence). The CDR3 is made up of 14 amino acids. DNA for the CDR3: TGTGCCAGTAGCTTGCAGTTGGGGAACACTGAAGCTTTCTTT. Amino acid sequence: CASSLQLGNTEAFF.

This clonotype came up many times. The genes are TRBV7-8 and TRBJ1-1; D gene unclear. CDR1 SGHVS and CDR2 FQNEAQ come from the germline V gene. Trimming took 10 bases from V and 5 from J, leaving 23 bases between them. This CDR3 comprises 15 residues. The CDR3 DNA reads TGTGCCACGCAGCTTAGGTCGATTTGGGATACTGAAGCTTTCTTT. It translates to CATQLRSIWDTEAFF.

This clonotype was found a few times. The chain links TRBV7-2 to TRBJ2-1; TRBD2 matches 8 bases. The J segment lost 6 bases and the V segment lost 6 bases, leaving 7 bases of the junction unmatched. Per the germline V gene, CDR1 is SGHTA and CDR2 is FQGNSA. This CDR3 comprises 14 residues. CDR3 nucleotides: TGTGCCAGCAGGTCCGCGGGGGGAAGCAATGAGCAGTTCTTC. This encodes CASRSAGGSNEQFF.

The gene calls are TRBV25-1 and TRBJ1-2; D is perhaps TRBD1 (6 bases). CDR1 is MGHDK and CDR2 is SYGVNS in the germline V gene. The germline V and J ends were trimmed by 4 bases and 2 bases, with 14 bases remaining between them. The length of the CDR3 is 15 residues. The CDR3 loop is CASSAGLGGNYGYTF. The CDR3 bases are TGTGCCAGCAGTGCCGGACTCGGGGGCAACTATGGCTACACCTTC.

This clonotype was seen more than once but under ten times. The gene calls are TRBV25-1 and TRBJ2-7, with a tentative D call TRBD2 (5 bases). Germline loops: CDR1 MGHDK, CDR2 SYGVNS. The CDR3 is 13 residues long. V lost 1 base to trimming and J lost 2 bases, with 6 bases between them. Here the CDR3 DNA reads TGTGCCAGCAGTGAATCGGGGACCTACGAGCAGTACGTC. Protein sequence: CASSESGTYEQYV.

About this clonotype: Being one base from a much bigger clone, this may be a read error. The chain joins TRBV6-2 or TRBV6-3 to TRBJ1-2; the D gene is possibly TRBD1 (5 bases). The CDR3 has 17 amino acids. Per the germline V gene, CDR1 is MNHEY and CDR2 is SVGEGT. The CDR3 spells CASSYYSMTAEDYGSTF. In DNA form, the CDR3 reads TGTGCCAGCAGTTACTATTCGATGACAGCTGAGGACTATGGCTCCACCTTC.

This clonotype occurred a few times. The chain uses TRBV27 and TRBJ2-7; possible D gene TRBD2, 7 bases. Per the germline V gene, CDR1 is MNHEY and CDR2 is SMNVEV (reference sequence). With 5 bases removed from V and 6 bases from J, the gap between germline ends came to 20 bases. This CDR3 has 15 residues. The CDR3 sequence is CASSKLGGPAFEQYV. The CDR3 DNA is TGTGCCAGCAGTAAGTTGGGGGGGCCGGCGTTCGAGCAGTACGTC.